Below are 13 T cell receptor beta chains sequenced from a single sample in a study of cytomegalovirus exposure and HLA in healthy donors. PCR employed 60 Vbeta and 13 Jbeta primers. The table came from immunoSEQ multiplex PCR; TCRdb's copy has only in-frame clones and leaves some out. The table includes roughly 130,000 clones, 84% detected once. Sequencing was performed on PBMCs. All receptors derive from a woman aged 18-35 years in good health and CMV-seropositive.

V usage is TRBV27 and J usage is TRBJ2-3; D may be TRBD1 (6 bases). CDR3 length: 15 amino acids. Germline values: CDR1 MNHEY, CDR2 SMNVEV (reference sequence). With 6 bases removed from V and 2 bases from J, the gap between germline ends came to 15 bases. CDR3 amino acids: CASSLRQVITDTQYF. The CDR3 DNA sequence: TGTGCCAGCAGCTTACGACAGGTAATCACAGATACGCAGTATTTT.

The J gene is TRBJ2-7, the V gene TRBV5-4; 13 bases line up with TRBD2. Losses at the gene ends were 4 bases for V and 2 bases for J; bases not matched to a gene: 6. Germline CDR1 is SGHNT and CDR2 is YYREEE (reference sequence). CDR3 length equals 16 residues. In DNA form, the CDR3 reads TGTGCCAGCAGCCAGGGACTAGCGGGGAGCCCCTACGAGCAGTACTTC. Its protein is CASSQGLAGSPYEQYF.

CDR3 sequence reads: CASSDPRTGDYGYTF. CDR3 in DNA: TGTGCCAGCAGTGACCCTAGGACAGGGGACTATGGCTACACCTTC. The chain is built from TRBV25-1 and TRBJ1-2; 9 nucleotides align to TRBD1. V lost 3 bases, J lost 3 bases, and 5 bases stayed unmatched. The germline V gene encodes CDR1 MGHDK and CDR2 SYGVNS. CDR3 length: 15 amino acids.

The J gene is TRBJ2-4, the V gene TRBV30; 8 nucleotides align to TRBD2. V trimming: 5 bases; J trimming: 8 bases; junction bases outside the gene matches: 5. The germline gives CDR1 GTSNPN, CDR2 SVGIG (reference sequence). The CDR3 is 12 residues long. CDR3 residues: CAWRGGRDIQYF. CDR3 sequence (DNA): TGTGCCTGGCGGGGGGGGAGGGACATTCAGTACTTC.

This clone was counted only a few times. The V call is TRBV7-6, the J call TRBJ2-1; 7 nucleotides agree with TRBD2. V lost 2 bases, J lost 0 bases, and 13 bases stayed unmatched. The CDR3 length is 19 residues. The germline gives CDR1 SGHVS, CDR2 FNYEAQ. CDR3 sequence reads: CASSLLGGTHPFSYNEQFF. Written as DNA, the CDR3 is TGTGCCAGCAGCTTATTGGGGGGGACTCATCCTTTCTCCTACAATGAGCAGTTCTTC.

The chain couples TRBV7-8 to TRBJ2-7; 10 bases are shared with TRBD1. CDR1 SGHVS and CDR2 FQNEAQ come from the germline V gene. J was trimmed by 5 bases and V by 2 bases; bases with no gene match: 6. The CDR3 runs to 15 residues. The CDR3 DNA is TGTGCCAGCAGCTTACGTCGGGACAGGGGTAACGAGCAGTACTTC. The encoded protein is CASSLRRDRGNEQYF.

The CDR3 spells CASSPRDTYTF. CDR3 DNA: TGTGCCAGCAGTCCCCGGGACACCTACACCTTC. The rearrangement uses TRBV6-5 and TRBJ1-2; possibly TRBD1 for D (6 bases). Germline V gives CDR1 MNHEY, CDR2 SVGAGI. The CDR3 has 11 amino acids. The ends were cut back, 5 bases at V and 10 bases at J, with 11 bases in the middle.

V and J are TRBV11-3 and TRBJ2-4; 10 bases fit TRBD1. The CDR3 runs to 15 residues. CDR1 and CDR2 from the germline V gene are SGHNT and YENEEA. The J segment lost 6 bases and the V segment lost 5 bases, leaving 7 bases of the junction unmatched. CDR3 amino acids: CASSPTGQGGNIQYF. The CDR3 region has the DNA TGTGCCAGCAGCCCGACCGGACAGGGGGGAAACATTCAGTACTTC.

This chain joins TRBV28 and TRBJ2-7; D is ambiguous. CDR1 is MDHEN and CDR2 is SYDVKM in the germline V gene. Deletions cut 4 bases from V and 4 bases from J, with 17 bases between. The CDR3 is 15 residues long. CDR3 sequence: CASSSLKSTRYEQYF. Here the CDR3 DNA reads TGTGCCAGCAGTTCCCTCAAGAGCACCCGATACGAGCAGTACTTC.

V and J are TRBV23-1 and TRBJ1-1; the D is unclear. TRBV23-1 is noted as an ORF with a role that remains uncertain. Trimming shortened V by 0 bases and J by 6 bases, and 11 bases separated the two germline ends. This CDR3 is 14 amino acids long. CDR3 bases: TGCGCCAGCAGTCAATCTGAGGGTAAGGCTGAAGCTTTCTTT. This encodes CASSQSEGKAEAFF.

The chain carries TRBV9 and TRBJ2-3; D might be TRBD2 (6 bases). The CDR3 has 15 residues. Trimming cost V 3 bases and J 1 base, with 12 bases left between them. Germline V CDR1 and CDR2: SGDLS, YYNGEE. CDR3 nucleotides: TGTGCCAGCAGCGCGCGGGGAGTTGGCACAGATACGCAGTATTTT. Its protein product is CASSARGVGTDTQYF.

There are a few counts of this clone. The chain couples TRBV19 to TRBJ2-1; 7 bases match TRBD2. CDR1 is LNHDA and CDR2 is SQIVND in the germline V gene (reference sequence). This CDR3 is built from 15 residues. With V trimmed by 1 base and J by 7 bases, 7 bases remained unmatched. Here the CDR3 DNA reads TGTGCCAGTAGTATAGGGACTAGAGGCAAGAATGAGCAGTTCTTC. Its translation is CASSIGTRGKNEQFF.

This clone was counted a single time. The V gene is TRBV6-6, the J gene TRBJ2-7; D is unresolved. The CDR3 is 13 amino acids. The V and J ends lost 0 bases and 2 bases respectively, with 5 bases between them. Germline assignment: CDR1 MNHNY and CDR2 SVGAGI (reference sequence). CDR3 coding DNA: TGTGCCAGCAGTTACTCCATTGCCTACGAGCAGTACTTC. Amino acid sequence: CASSYSIAYEQYF.